These 16 T cell receptor beta chains came from one sample sequenced in a study of T cell responses to AZD1222 COVID-19 vaccine. Method: immunoSEQ multiplex PCR; TCRdb's copy keeps in-frame clones and lacks some. The data show about 69,000 clones, 70% to 90% seen once. The sequencing here drew on peripheral blood, taken on day 0 of AZD1222 vaccination. The receptors shown here come from an adult in good health.

The chain links TRBV11-3 to TRBJ2-7; 7 bases align to TRBD2. V shed 5 bases and J 5 bases; nucleotides not matched to a gene: 12. Germline V lookup: CDR1 SGHNT, CDR2 YENEEA. The CDR3 runs 15 residues. The DNA of the CDR3 is TGTGCCAGCAGCCCACGGGGAGGGAGTATCGACGAGCAGTACTTC. It codes for CASSPRGGSIDEQYF. Combining the CDR3 with reference TRBV11-3 and TRBJ2-7 gives the whole variable domain EAGVVQSPRYKIIEKKQPVAFWCNPISGHNTLYWYLQNLGQGPELLIRYENEEAVDDSQLPKDRFSAERLKGVDSTLKIQPAELGDSAVYLCASSPRGGSIDEQYFGPGTRLTVT.

The chain joins TRBV5-1 to TRBJ2-1; possibly TRBD2 for D (6 bases). From germline, CDR1 is SGHRS and CDR2 YFSETQ. V lost 2 bases and J lost 0, with 12 bases in between. The CDR3 extends over 16 amino acids. CDR3 in DNA: TGCGCCAGCAGCTTTAGCGGCAGGAGCTCCTACAATGAGCAGTTCTTC. Translation gives CASSFSGRSSYNEQFF.

The chain links TRBV15 to TRBJ2-7, with D perhaps matching TRBD1 or TRBD2 (5 bases each). CDR1 and CDR2 from the germline V gene are LNHNV and YYDKDF (reference sequence). Trimming removed 4 bases from V and 0 bases from J, with 13 bases in between. The CDR3 contains 15 residues. CDR3 DNA sequence: TGTGCCACCAGCATCGGGACCCCGAGCTCCTACGAGCAGTACTTC. It encodes CATSIGTPSSYEQYF.

The V and J genes are TRBV5-6 and TRBJ1-1; D is ambiguous. The CDR3 contains 14 residues. Germline V gene lookup returns CDR1 SGHDT and CDR2 YYEEEE. V was clipped by 7 bases and J by 0 bases, with 13 bases between them. CDR3 loop: CASWEGGVNTEAFF. The CDR3 nucleotides are TGTGCCAGCTGGGAGGGCGGGGTGAACACTGAAGCTTTCTTT.

The chain is built from TRBV7-8 and TRBJ2-1, with TRBD2 matching 15 bases. This CDR3 region has 18 residues. CDR1 and CDR2 from the germline V gene are SGHVS and FQNEAQ. V gave up 2 bases and J gave up 3 bases; unmatched junction bases: 5. This chain's CDR3 is CASSLSGTSGGIYNEQFF. CDR3 nucleotide sequence: TGTGCCAGCAGCTTATCCGGGACTAGCGGGGGGATCTACAATGAGCAGTTCTTC.

The chain couples TRBV30 to TRBJ1-2; perhaps TRBD1 as D (5 bases). The length of the CDR3 is 13 residues. In germline, CDR1 is GTSNPN, CDR2 SVGIG (reference sequence). Between the trimmed V and J ends, which lost 0 bases and 4 bases, there was a span of 9 bases. CDR3 sequence (DNA): TGTGCCTGGAGTGTTGGGGCTGGCTATGGCTACACCTTC. Translated: CAWSVGAGYGYTF.

The V and J genes are TRBV19 and TRBJ2-6; possible D gene TRBD2, 5 bases. The V end was cut by 8 bases, the J end by 0 bases, with 8 bases between. The CDR3 spans 14 residues. Germline V gene sequence: CDR1 LNHDA, CDR2 SQIVND (reference sequence). The chain's CDR3 is CASDRGSGANVLTF. CDR3 nucleotide sequence: TGTGCCAGTGACCGGGGCTCTGGGGCCAACGTCCTGACTTTC.

The V and J genes are TRBV18 and TRBJ1-1, with a possible D match to TRBD1 (5 bases). CDR1 KGHSH and CDR2 LQKENI come from the germline V gene. V was pared by 5 bases and J by 4 bases, with 11 bases between. There are 13 residues in the CDR3. The CDR3 loop is CASSDPGGTEAFF. CDR3 bases: TGTGCCAGCTCAGACCCCGGGGGCACTGAAGCTTTCTTT.

In this sample, this clone turned up once. The V gene is TRBV28, the J gene TRBJ2-1; 9 bases are shared with TRBD2. This CDR3 has 15 residues. The germline gives CDR1 MDHEN, CDR2 SYDVKM. V was pared by 6 bases and J by 1 base, with 4 bases of the junction left unmatched. The CDR3 spells CASSHSGGSYNEQFF. For the CDR3, the DNA is TGTGCCAGCAGCCACAGCGGGGGGTCCTACAATGAGCAGTTCTTC.

The chain combines TRBV27 with TRBJ2-2, with 10 bases fitting TRBD1. This CDR3 has 16 amino acids. V dropped 5 bases and J dropped 1; count of bases not matched to a gene: 4. The germline V gene encodes CDR1 MNHEY and CDR2 SMNVEV (reference sequence). CDR3 nucleotides: TGTGCCAGCAGTCCGTGGACAGGGGGGAACACCGGGGAGCTGTTTTTT. Translated: CASSPWTGGNTGELFF.

CDR3: CPRRGGTGGPYEQYF. The CDR3 nucleotides read TGCCCCCGCCGCGGGGGGACAGGGGGGCCCTACGAGCAGTACTTC. This chain links TRBV5-1 with TRBJ2-7, with TRBD1 matching 11 bases. Germline CDR1 is SGHRS and CDR2 is YFSETQ. The CDR3 sequence is 15 residues long.

V usage is TRBV28 and J usage is TRBJ2-1, with 9 bases matching TRBD1. This CDR3 region has 16 residues. Germline values: CDR1 MDHEN, CDR2 SYDVKM. Germline trimming cut 2 bases from V and 8 bases from J; bases unmatched to any gene: 10. The CDR3 sequence is CASSLPGTGKGHEQFF. The DNA for the CDR3 is TGTGCCAGCAGTTTACCTGGGACAGGGAAAGGGCATGAGCAGTTCTTC.

This rearrangement joins TRBV10-3 to TRBJ1-1; 7 nucleotides line up with TRBD1. This CDR3 region has 13 residues. V dropped 7 bases and J dropped 6; count of bases not matched to a gene: 8. Germline assignment: CDR1 ENHRY and CDR2 SYGVKD. CDR3 sequence: CAINLTGTAEAFF. DNA for the CDR3: TGTGCCATCAATCTGACAGGGACCGCTGAAGCTTTCTTT.

The chain uses TRBV15 and TRBJ1-1; D uncertain. V dropped 1 base and J dropped 1 base, with 4 bases sitting between them. Germline V CDR1 and CDR2: LNHNV, YYDKDF (reference sequence). The CDR3 contains 13 residues. The CDR3 loop reads CATSRAANTEAFF. CDR3 bases: TGTGCCACCAGCAGAGCCGCGAACACTGAAGCTTTCTTT.

The chain carries TRBV6-2 or TRBV6-3 and TRBJ1-2, with D tentatively TRBD1 (6 bases). V dropped 2 bases and J dropped 4 bases, with 14 bases sitting between them. The CDR3 extends over 15 amino acids. Germline V gives CDR1 MNHEY, CDR2 SVGEGT. CDR3 region: CASSYRGGAFYGYTF. Here the CDR3 DNA reads TGTGCCAGCAGTTACCGGGGGGGGGCCTTCTATGGCTACACCTTC.

The rearrangement joins TRBV30 to TRBJ1-2; weak D call: TRBD1 (5 bases). The ends were cut back, 4 bases at V and 6 bases at J, with 18 bases in the middle. CDR1 and CDR2 (germline): GTSNPN, SVGIG (reference sequence). CDR3 length equals 14 residues. This chain's CDR3 is CAWTPPGGGHGYTF. The CDR3 region has the DNA TGTGCCTGGACCCCCCCCGGGGGGGGACATGGCTACACCTTC. The full variable domain, its missing parts supplied by reference TRBV30 and TRBJ1-2, is SQTIHQWPATLVQPVGSPLSLECTVEGTSNPNLYWYRQAAGRGLQLLFYSVGIGQISSEVPQNLSASRPQDRQFILSSKKLLLSDSGFYLCAWTPPGGGHGYTFGSGTRLTVV.